The T cell receptor (beta chain) under discussion was sequenced for a study of blood T cell repertoires in COVID-19. Study-level information: The origin of the acute and convalescent COVID-19 samples was the United States, Italy and Spain.

Participants were aged about 18 to 100 years from approximately 24 US areas. As handled by the study authors: Amplification of reference gene primers was used by the study to estimate nucleated cell counts. The protocol was immunoSEQ multiplex PCR, while the TCRdb copy is restricted to in-frame clones and leaves out a portion. The V and J calls and clone size were taken over from that table, and D and trimming were inferred from the DNA. Of 380,000 or so clones in the sample, 88% are singletons; the top ten hold over 2%. Sequenced: PBMCs or T cells enriched from blood (not recorded which). The TCR sequence derives from a woman aged 35 to 49 with acute COVID-19.

CDR3 sequence (DNA): TGTGCCAGCAGCCCCTGGGACAGGGGCGGCTACAATGAGCAGTTCTTC. It encodes CASSPWDRGGYNEQFF. The chain recombines TRBV7-9 with TRBJ2-1; 10 bases are a match to TRBD1. The ends lost 5 bases at V and 3 bases at J; junction bases unmatched: 7. Germline values: CDR1 SEHNR, CDR2 FQNEAQ (reference sequence). The CDR3 runs 16 residues. Looking up the rest from reference TRBV7-9 and TRBJ2-1 gives the full variable domain: DTGVSQNPRHKITKRGQNVTFRCDPISEHNRLYWYRQTLGQGPEFLTYFQNEAQLEKSRLLSDRFSAERPKGSFSTLEIQRTEQGDSAMYLCASSPWDRGGYNEQFFGPGTRLTVL.